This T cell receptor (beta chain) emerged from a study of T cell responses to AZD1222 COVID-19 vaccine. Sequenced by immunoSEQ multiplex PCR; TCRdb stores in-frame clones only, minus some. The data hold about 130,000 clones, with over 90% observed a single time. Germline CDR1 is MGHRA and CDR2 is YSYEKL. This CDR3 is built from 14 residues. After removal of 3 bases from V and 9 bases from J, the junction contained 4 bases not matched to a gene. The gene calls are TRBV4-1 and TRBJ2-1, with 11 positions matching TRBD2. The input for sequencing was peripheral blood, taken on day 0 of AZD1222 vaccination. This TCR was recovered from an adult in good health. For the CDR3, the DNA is TGCGCCAGCAGCCACGGGGGACTAGCGGCTGAGCAGTTCTTC. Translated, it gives CASSHGGLAAEQFF.